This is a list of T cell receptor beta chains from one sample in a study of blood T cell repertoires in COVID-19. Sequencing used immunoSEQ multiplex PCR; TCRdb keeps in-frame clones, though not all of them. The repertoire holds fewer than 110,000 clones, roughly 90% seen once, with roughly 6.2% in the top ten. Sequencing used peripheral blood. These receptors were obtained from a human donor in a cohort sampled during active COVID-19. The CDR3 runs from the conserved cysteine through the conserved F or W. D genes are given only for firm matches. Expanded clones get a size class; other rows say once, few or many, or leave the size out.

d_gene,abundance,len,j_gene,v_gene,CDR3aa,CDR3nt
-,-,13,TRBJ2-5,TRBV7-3,CASSRQNQETQYF,TGTGCCAGCAGCCGACAGAATCAAGAGACCCAGTACTTC
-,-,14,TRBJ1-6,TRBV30,CAWSVGGGSSPLHF,TGTGCCTGGAGTGTTGGTGGGGGGAGTTCACCCCTCCACTTT
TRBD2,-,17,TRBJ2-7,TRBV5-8,CASSLVVSGRSSYEQYF,TGTGCCAGCAGCTTGGTTGTGAGCGGGAGAAGCTCCTACGAGCAGTACTTC
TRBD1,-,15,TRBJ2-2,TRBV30,CAWSLSTGVTGELFF,TGTGCCTGGAGTCTTTCGACAGGGGTCACCGGGGAGCTGTTTTTT
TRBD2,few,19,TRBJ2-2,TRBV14,CASSQAIGLAGGGTGELFF,TGTGCCAGCAGCCAAGCTATCGGGCTAGCGGGTGGGGGTACCGGGGAGCTGTTTTTT
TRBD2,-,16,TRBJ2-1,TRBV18,CASSPRAGGSYNEQFF,TGTGCCAGCTCACCTCGAGCGGGAGGCTCCTACAATGAGCAGTTCTTC
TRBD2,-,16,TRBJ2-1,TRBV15,CATSGTSGGDYNEQFF,TGTGCCACCAGCGGGACTAGCGGGGGCGATTACAATGAGCAGTTCTTC
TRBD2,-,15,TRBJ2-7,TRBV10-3,CAISELTSGSGEQYF,TGTGCCATCAGTGAGTTGACTAGCGGGAGTGGCGAGCAGTACTTC
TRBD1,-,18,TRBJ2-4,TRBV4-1,CASSQGQGPLVAKNIQYF,TGCGCCAGCAGCCAAGGACAGGGGCCCCTCGTAGCCAAAAACATTCAGTACTTC
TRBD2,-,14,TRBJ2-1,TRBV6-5,CASRVAGANNEQFF,TGTGCCAGCAGAGTAGCGGGAGCGAACAATGAGCAGTTCTTC
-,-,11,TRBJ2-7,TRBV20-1,CSAETRDEQYF,TGCAGTGCGGAAACGAGGGACGAGCAGTACTTC
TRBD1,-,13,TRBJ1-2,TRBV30,CAGDGQDNYGYTF,TGTGCCGGTGACGGACAGGATAACTATGGCTACACCTTC
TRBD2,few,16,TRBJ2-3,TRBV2,CASRKLAGGSTDTQYF,TGTGCCAGCAGAAAACTAGCGGGGGGATCCACAGATACGCAGTATTTT
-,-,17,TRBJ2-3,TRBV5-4,CASTKPPGGISTDTQYF,TGTGCCAGCACTAAACCCCCTGGGGGGATTAGCACAGATACGCAGTATTTT
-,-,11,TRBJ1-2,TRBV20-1,CSASGRDGYTF,TGCAGTGCTAGCGGGCGGGATGGCTACACCTTC